Each of the 9 T cell receptor beta chains below was sequenced from the same sample in a study of blood T cell repertoires in COVID-19. The data were produced by immunoSEQ multiplex PCR, yet TCRdb's version contains in-frame clones alone and is incomplete. The sample consists of some 57,000 clones, approximately 90% of them appearing once. The specimen sequenced was peripheral blood. The source is a man aged 60 to 75 with acute or convalescent COVID-19.

The CDR3 is CASSPPSLNTEAFF. CDR3 coding DNA: TGTGCCAGCTCACCACCGAGCTTGAACACTGAAGCTTTCTTT. V is TRBV18 and J is TRBJ1-1; no clear D. The germline V gene has CDR1 KGHSH and CDR2 LQKENI. This CDR3 spans 14 amino acids. Trimming took 0 bases from V and 0 from J, leaving 5 bases between them.

The rearrangement uses TRBV7-2 and TRBJ2-3; the D gene is possibly TRBD2 (7 bases). Germline V CDR1 and CDR2: SGHTA, FQGNSA. V lost 1 base, J lost 1 base, and 12 bases lay in between. The CDR3 runs to 16 residues. CDR3 sequence (DNA): TGTGCCAGCAGCTTAGTACGCGGGGGCGGCACAGATACGCAGTATTTT. Translation: CASSLVRGGGTDTQYF.

The chain carries TRBV6-6 and TRBJ1-1; tentative D call: TRBD1 (6 bases). Trimming shortened V by 7 bases and J by 7 bases, and 16 bases separated the two germline ends. The CDR3 is 13 amino acids. Germline CDR1 MNHNY, CDR2 SVGAGI (reference sequence). CDR3 sequence reads: CASIAPTGLEAFF. DNA of the CDR3: TGTGCCAGCATTGCACCGACAGGTCTTGAAGCTTTCTTT.

Here the CDR3 reads CASSRTGVYGYTF. The CDR3 nucleotides read TGTGCCAGTAGCCGGACAGGGGTCTATGGCTACACCTTC. This chain links TRBV19 with TRBJ1-2; 9 bases match TRBD1. Germline loops: CDR1 LNHDA, CDR2 SQIVND (reference sequence). The CDR3 has 13 residues. V shed 6 bases and J 4 bases; nucleotides not matched to a gene: 3.

The chain employs TRBV27 and TRBJ1-2, with D uncertain. Germline lookup yields CDR1 MNHEY and CDR2 SMNVEV (reference sequence). V was trimmed by 1 base and J by 8 bases, leaving 11 bases between them. This CDR3 contains 13 residues. CDR3: CASSLWPGEGYTF. The CDR3 bases are TGTGCCAGCAGTTTATGGCCAGGTGAGGGCTACACCTTC.

The V and J genes are TRBV13 and TRBJ2-1; 8 bases are shared with TRBD1. The CDR3 covers 14 residues. V was clipped by 3 bases and J by 7 bases; unmatched bases: 5. CDR1 is PRHDT, CDR2 FYEKMQ, per germline (reference sequence). In DNA form, the CDR3 reads TGTGCCAGCAGCTTCAGGGGGCTGAGTAATGAGCAGTTCTTC. This sequence encodes CASSFRGLSNEQFF.

The chain is built from TRBV2 and TRBJ2-1; TRBD1 is a possible D gene (6 bases). CDR1 is SNHLY and CDR2 is FYNNEI in the germline V gene. The CDR3 sequence is 13 residues long. V gave up 5 bases and J gave up 4 bases, with 9 bases separating them. The DNA for the CDR3 is TGTGCCAGCAGTCCCGGACAGTACAATGAGCAGTTCTTC. Translated, it gives CASSPGQYNEQFF.

The chain joins TRBV6-5 to TRBJ1-2; tentative D call: TRBD1 (5 bases). V lost 0 bases to trimming and J lost 8 bases, with 13 bases between them. This CDR3 has 14 residues. Germline CDR1 reads MNHEY; CDR2 reads SVGAGI. The CDR3 loop reads CASSYSGGEEGYTF. CDR3 nucleotide sequence: TGTGCCAGCAGTTACTCGGGGGGAGAAGAAGGCTACACCTTC.

The rearrangement uses TRBV5-1 and TRBJ1-6, with D possibly matching TRBD1 (5 bases). The V end lost 0 bases, the J end lost 9 bases, and 16 bases lay between the germline ends. The length of the CDR3 is 16 residues. From germline, CDR1 is SGHRS and CDR2 YFSETQ. The CDR3 region is CASSLAAQGLVSPLHF. CDR3 coding DNA: TGCGCCAGCAGCTTGGCGGCCCAGGGTTTAGTTTCACCCCTCCACTTT.